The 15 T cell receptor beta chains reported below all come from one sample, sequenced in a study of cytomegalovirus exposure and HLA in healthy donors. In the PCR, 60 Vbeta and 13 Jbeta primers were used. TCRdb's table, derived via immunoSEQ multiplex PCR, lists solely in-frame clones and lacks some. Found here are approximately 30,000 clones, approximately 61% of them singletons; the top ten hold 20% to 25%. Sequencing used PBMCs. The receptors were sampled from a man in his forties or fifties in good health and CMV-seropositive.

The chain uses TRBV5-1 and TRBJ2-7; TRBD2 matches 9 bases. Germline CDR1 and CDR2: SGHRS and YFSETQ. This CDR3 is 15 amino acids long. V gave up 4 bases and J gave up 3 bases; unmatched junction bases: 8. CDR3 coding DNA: TGCGCCAGCAGCCCTGGCGGGACTAGCATCTACGAGCAGTACTTC. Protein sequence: CASSPGGTSIYEQYF. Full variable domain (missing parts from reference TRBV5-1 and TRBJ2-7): KAGVTQTPRYLIKTRGQQVTLSCSPISGHRSVSWYQQTPGQGLQFLFEYFSETQRNKGNFPGRFSGRQFSNSRSEMNVSTLELGDSALYLCASSPGGTSIYEQYFGPGTRLTVT.

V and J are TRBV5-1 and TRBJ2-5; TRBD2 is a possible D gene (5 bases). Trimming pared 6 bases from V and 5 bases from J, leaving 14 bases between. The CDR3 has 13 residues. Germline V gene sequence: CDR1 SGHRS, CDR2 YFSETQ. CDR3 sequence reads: CASTPGGAETQYF. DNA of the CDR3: TGCGCCAGCACCCCTGGAGGAGCTGAGACCCAGTACTTC.

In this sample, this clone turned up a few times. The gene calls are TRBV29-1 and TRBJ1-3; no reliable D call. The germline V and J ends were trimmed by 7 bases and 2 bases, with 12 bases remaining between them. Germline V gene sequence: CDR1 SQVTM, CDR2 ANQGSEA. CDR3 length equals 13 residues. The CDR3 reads CSATVNPGNTIYF. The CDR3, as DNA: TGCAGCGCCACAGTAAACCCTGGAAACACCATATATTTT.

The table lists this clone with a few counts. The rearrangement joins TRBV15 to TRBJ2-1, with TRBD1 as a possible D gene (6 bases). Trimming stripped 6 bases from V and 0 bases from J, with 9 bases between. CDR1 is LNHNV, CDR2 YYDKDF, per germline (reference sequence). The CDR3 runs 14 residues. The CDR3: CATSQGISYNEQFF. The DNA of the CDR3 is TGTGCCACCAGTCAGGGGATCTCCTACAATGAGCAGTTCTTC.

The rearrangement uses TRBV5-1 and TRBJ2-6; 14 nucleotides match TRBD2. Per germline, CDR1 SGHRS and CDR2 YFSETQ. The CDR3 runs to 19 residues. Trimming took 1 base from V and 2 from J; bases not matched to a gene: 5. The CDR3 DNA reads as TGCGCCAGCAGCTTGCGGGGACTAGCGGGAGTAGCTGGGGCCAACGTCCTGACTTTC. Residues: CASSLRGLAGVAGANVLTF.

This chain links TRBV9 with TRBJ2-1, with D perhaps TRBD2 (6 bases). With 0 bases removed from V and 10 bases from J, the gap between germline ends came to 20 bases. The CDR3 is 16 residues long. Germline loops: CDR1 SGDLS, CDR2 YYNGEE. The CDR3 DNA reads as TGTGCCAGCAGCGTAGGGGGGTCGGGAGTGGCACGGGAGCAGTTCTTC. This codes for CASSVGGSGVAREQFF.

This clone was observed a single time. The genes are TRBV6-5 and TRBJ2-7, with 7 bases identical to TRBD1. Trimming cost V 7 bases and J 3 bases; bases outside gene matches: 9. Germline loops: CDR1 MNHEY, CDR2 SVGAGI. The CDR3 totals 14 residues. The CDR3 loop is CASTRVGQSYEQYF. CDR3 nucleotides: TGTGCCAGCACTAGGGTGGGACAGAGCTACGAGCAGTACTTC.

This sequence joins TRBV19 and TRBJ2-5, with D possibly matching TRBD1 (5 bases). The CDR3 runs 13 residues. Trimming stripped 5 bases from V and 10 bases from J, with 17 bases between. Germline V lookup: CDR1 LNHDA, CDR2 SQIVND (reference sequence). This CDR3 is CASSRVAKGDQYF. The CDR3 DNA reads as TGTGCCAGTAGTCGGGTGGCCAAAGGGGACCAGTACTTC. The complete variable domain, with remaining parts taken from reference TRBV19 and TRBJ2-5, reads DGGITQSPKYLFRKEGQNVTLSCEQNLNHDAMYWYRQDPGQGLRLIYYSQIVNDFQKGDIAEGYSVSREKKESFPLTVTSAQKNPTAFYLCASSRVAKGDQYFGPGTRLLVL.

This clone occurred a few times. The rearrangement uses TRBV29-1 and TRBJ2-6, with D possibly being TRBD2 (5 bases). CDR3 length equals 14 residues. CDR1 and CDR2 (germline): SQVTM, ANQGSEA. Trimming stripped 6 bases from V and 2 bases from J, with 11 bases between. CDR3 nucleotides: TGCAGCGTCGACCCGGGGACTGGGGCCAACGTCCTGACTTTC. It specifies CSVDPGTGANVLTF.

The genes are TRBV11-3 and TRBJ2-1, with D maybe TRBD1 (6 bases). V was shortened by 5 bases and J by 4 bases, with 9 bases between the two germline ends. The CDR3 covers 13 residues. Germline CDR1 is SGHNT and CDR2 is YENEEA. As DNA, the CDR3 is TGTGCCAGCAGCACCACAGGGTACAATGAGCAGTTCTTC. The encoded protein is CASSTTGYNEQFF.

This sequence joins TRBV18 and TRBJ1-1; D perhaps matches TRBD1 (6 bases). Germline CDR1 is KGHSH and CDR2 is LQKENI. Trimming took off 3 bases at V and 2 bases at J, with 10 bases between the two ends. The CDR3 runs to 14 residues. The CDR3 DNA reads TGTGCCAGCTCACCTATACAGGGAAACACTGAAGCTTTCTTT. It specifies CASSPIQGNTEAFF.

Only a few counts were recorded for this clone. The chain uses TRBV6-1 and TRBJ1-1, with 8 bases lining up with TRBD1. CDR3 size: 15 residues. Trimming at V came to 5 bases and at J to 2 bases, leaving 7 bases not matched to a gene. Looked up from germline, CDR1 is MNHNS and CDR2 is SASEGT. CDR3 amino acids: CASSLRGQVNTEAFF. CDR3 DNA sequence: TGTGCCAGCAGTCTCCGGGGACAGGTCAACACTGAAGCTTTCTTT.

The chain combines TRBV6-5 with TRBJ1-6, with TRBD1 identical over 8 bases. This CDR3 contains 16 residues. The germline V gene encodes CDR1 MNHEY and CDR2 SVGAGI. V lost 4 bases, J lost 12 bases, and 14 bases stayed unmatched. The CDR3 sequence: CASSSRGQGEALPLHF. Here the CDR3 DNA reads TGTGCCAGCAGTTCCCGAGGACAGGGTGAAGCTTTACCCCTCCACTTT.

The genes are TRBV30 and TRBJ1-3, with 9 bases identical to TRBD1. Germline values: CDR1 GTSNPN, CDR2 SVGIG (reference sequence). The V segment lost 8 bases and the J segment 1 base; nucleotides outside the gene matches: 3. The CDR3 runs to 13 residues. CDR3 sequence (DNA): TGTGCCACCGACAGGGGGTCTGGAAACACCATATATTTT. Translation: CATDRGSGNTIYF.

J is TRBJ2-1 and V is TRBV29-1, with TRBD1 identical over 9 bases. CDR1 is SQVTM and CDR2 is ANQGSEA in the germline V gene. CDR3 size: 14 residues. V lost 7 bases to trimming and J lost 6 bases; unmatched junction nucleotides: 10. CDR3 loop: CSAGSGTGPNEQFF. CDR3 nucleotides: TGCAGCGCTGGAAGCGGGACAGGGCCCAATGAGCAGTTCTTC.